This T cell receptor beta chain is from a study of cytomegalovirus exposure and HLA in healthy donors. General study findings and limits: Later analysis indicated greater clonal expansion among HLA-associated TCR beta chains than among equally common other chains. For TCR beta chains, V- and J-gene trimming was later linked to a missense DCLRE1C variant.

The study ran its PCR with 60 Vbeta and 13 Jbeta primers. TCRdb keeps only in-frame clones here, not all; method: immunoSEQ multiplex PCR. In all, the sample yields roughly 34,000 clones. Germline lookup yields CDR1 MDHEN and CDR2 SYDVKM. The CDR3 is 20 amino acids. V lost 3 bases to trimming and J lost 1 base, with 25 bases between them. Notes on this clone: As yet, its antigen is unknown.

The chain employs TRBV28 and TRBJ1-5; D perhaps matches TRBD1 (6 bases). The origin of this receptor is a man in his forties or fifties in good health and CMV-seronegative. The specimen was PBMCs. The DNA of the CDR3 is TGTGCCAGCAGTTTCCTTTCTCACCGGTTGAGGGGGGGAAGCAATCAGCCCCAGCATTTT. Protein product: CASSFLSHRLRGGSNQPQHF.